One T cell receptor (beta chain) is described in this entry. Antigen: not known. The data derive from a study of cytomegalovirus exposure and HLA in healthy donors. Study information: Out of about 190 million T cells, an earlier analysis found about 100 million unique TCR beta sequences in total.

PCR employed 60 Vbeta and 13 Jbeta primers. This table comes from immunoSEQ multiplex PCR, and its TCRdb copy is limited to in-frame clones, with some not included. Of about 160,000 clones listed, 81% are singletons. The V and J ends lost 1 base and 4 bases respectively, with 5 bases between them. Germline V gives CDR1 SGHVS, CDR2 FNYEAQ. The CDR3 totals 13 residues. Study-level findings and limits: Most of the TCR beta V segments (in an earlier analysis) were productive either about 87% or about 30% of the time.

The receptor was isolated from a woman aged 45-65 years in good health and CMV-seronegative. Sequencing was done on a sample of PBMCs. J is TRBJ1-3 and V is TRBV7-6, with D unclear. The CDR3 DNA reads TGTGCCAGCAGCTTAGGCAGGGGAAACACCATATATTTT. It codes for CASSLGRGNTIYF.